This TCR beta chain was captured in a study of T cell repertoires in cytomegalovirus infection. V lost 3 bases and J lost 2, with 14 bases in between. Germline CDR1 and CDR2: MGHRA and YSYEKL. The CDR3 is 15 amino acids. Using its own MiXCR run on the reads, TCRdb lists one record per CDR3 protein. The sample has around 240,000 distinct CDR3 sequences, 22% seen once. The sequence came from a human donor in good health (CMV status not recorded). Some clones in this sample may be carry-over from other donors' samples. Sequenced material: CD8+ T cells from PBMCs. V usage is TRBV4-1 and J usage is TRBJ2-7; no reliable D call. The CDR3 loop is CASSQDPRSAYEQYF. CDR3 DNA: TGCGCCAGCAGCCAGGACCCCCGAAGTGCCTACGAGCAGTACTTC.